This is a list of T cell receptor beta chains from one sample in a study of cytomegalovirus exposure and HLA in healthy donors. TCRdb's table, derived via immunoSEQ multiplex PCR, lists solely in-frame clones and lacks some. Of around 140,000 clones in the sample, 75% to 90% were seen once. Sequencing was done on a sample of PBMCs. These receptors originate from a woman aged 18-29 years in good health and CMV-seronegative. CDR3s include the opening cysteine and the closing phenylalanine or tryptophan. A D gene is named only where the DNA matches it firmly. Clone size is shown for a subset of rows, as once, few, many or a class of expanded clone.

J,D,V,size,DNA,CDR3
TRBJ1-2,-,TRBV2,few,TGTGCCAGCAGTGACCGGGGTGGCTATGGCTACACCTTC,CASSDRGGYGYTF
TRBJ1-3,-,TRBV11-3,-,TGTGCCAGCAAAGACAGTTTAAACACCATATATTTT,CASKDSLNTIYF
TRBJ2-7,-,TRBV6-5,-,TGTGCCAGCAGTTACTCAGGTGCGGGGGCCCCCTACGAGCAGTACTTC,CASSYSGAGAPYEQYF
TRBJ1-5,-,TRBV7-2,few,TGTGCCAGCAGCCGAAGACACTCCGATCAGCCCCAGCATTTT,CASSRRHSDQPQHF
TRBJ1-6,-,TRBV7-9,-,TGTGCCAGCAGTCCTATGACAGGTTATAATTCACCCCTCCACTTT,CASSPMTGYNSPLHF
TRBJ1-2,-,TRBV5-4,-,TGTGCCAGCAGCTTGGTGGGGGACTCCGACAATGGCTACACCTTC,CASSLVGDSDNGYTF
TRBJ1-1,-,TRBV7-9,-,TGTGCCAGCAGCTTAGTGCAGTGGGCTCCCTCGTCGGTTTTCTTT,CASSLVQWAPSSVFF
TRBJ2-3,TRBD2,TRBV18,-,TGTGCCAGCTCATTTCTAGCGGGGGCTGCAGATACGCAGTATTTT,CASSFLAGAADTQYF
TRBJ2-7,-,TRBV6-6,-,TGTGCCAGCAGTTATTCCCCCCAGTCCTACGAGCAGTACTTC,CASSYSPQSYEQYF
TRBJ2-7,-,TRBV29-1,-,TGCAGCGGCCTATCGGGGGATTTCGGCGAGCAGTACTTC,CSGLSGDFGEQYF
TRBJ2-5,TRBD2,TRBV5-1,-,TGCGCCAGTGGTGGACTAGCGGGGCAAGAGACCCAGTACTTC,CASGGLAGQETQYF
TRBJ2-3,-,TRBV19,-,TGTGCCAGTAGTTATCGGGTTGGAGATACGCAGTATTTT,CASSYRVGDTQYF
TRBJ2-2,-,TRBV7-8,many,TGTGCCAGCAGCACCCACCCGGGAGCTAGAACCGGGGAGCTGTTTTTT,CASSTHPGARTGELFF
TRBJ1-1,-,TRBV5-1,-,TGCGCCAGCAGCTTGGAGTCCCTACAGACGAACACTGAAGCTTTCTTT,CASSLESLQTNTEAFF
TRBJ2-3,-,TRBV9,-,TGTGCCAGCAGCGACCCCAACGGGTTTGGCACAGATACGCAGTATTTT,CASSDPNGFGTDTQYF
TRBJ1-3,TRBD1,TRBV5-1,-,TGCGCCAGCAGCTCATCAACAGGGGCCAGCTCTGGAAACACCATATATTTT,CASSSSTGASSGNTIYF
TRBJ1-2,-,TRBV19,-,TGTGCCACCATCCAAGCCCATGGGAGCTATGGCTACACCTTC,CATIQAHGSYGYTF
TRBJ2-3,-,TRBV7-3,-,TGTGCCAGCAGCTTAACCGGCAGGGGGGCTACGCAGTATTTT,CASSLTGRGATQYF
TRBJ2-7,-,TRBV11-2,few,TGTGCCAGCAGCTTTCGGCTAGTCTACGAGCAGTACTTC,CASSFRLVYEQYF
TRBJ2-5,TRBD2,TRBV15,-,TGTGCCACCAGCCCCCGGGGGGGCAAGGAGACCCAGTACTTC,CATSPRGGKETQYF
TRBJ1-1,-,TRBV27,-,TGTGCCAGCAGTTACCGAGGGGGAACTGAAGCTTTCTTT,CASSYRGGTEAFF
TRBJ2-2,-,TRBV7-3,-,TGTGCCAGCAGCTTAATCGGCGCGGGGGCTTACACCGGGGAGCTGTTTTTT,CASSLIGAGAYTGELFF
TRBJ1-2,-,TRBV7-2,-,TGTGCCAGCAGCCAGGACAGTGAATATGGCTACACCTTC,CASSQDSEYGYTF
TRBJ2-3,-,TRBV9,-,TGTGCCAGCGCGGACGGTGAGGGGGAACCAGATACGCAGTATTTT,CASADGEGEPDTQYF
TRBJ2-5,TRBD2,TRBV4-1,once,TGCGCCAGCAGCCCCCCCGGGACTAACGAACAAGAGACCCAGTACTTC,CASSPPGTNEQETQYF
TRBJ1-5,-,TRBV2,-,TGTGCCAGCATGAAAGAGGGGGGGGTTCAGCCCCAGCATTTT,CASMKEGGVQPQHF